The clone carrying this TCR beta chain was picked up a small number of times. The data originate from a study of blood T cell repertoires in COVID-19. Overall study: Italy, Spain and the United States were the sources of the convalescent and acute COVID-19 samples. Sample material is recorded as cDNA or gDNA derived from T cells, B-cell-depleted T cells, or PBMCs.

The authors' processing: Nucleated cell number was recorded as an estimate derived from reference gene primer amplification. Sequenced by immunoSEQ multiplex PCR; TCRdb stores in-frame clones only, minus some. For V, J and clone size, that table is used; D and trimming come from the DNA. The table has some 74,000 clones, 70% to 85% seen once. The CDR3 has 13 residues. The junction had 2 bases not matched to a gene; V was cut back by 4 bases and J by 10 bases. Germline CDR1 reads KGHSH; CDR2 reads LQKENI. This TCR was sampled from a woman between 50 and 59 years old with acute or convalescent COVID-19. The source material was peripheral blood. The genes are TRBV18 and TRBJ1-6; TRBD1 agrees at 9 bases. The DNA for the CDR3 is TGTGCCAGCTCACTGACAGGGGGATCACCCCTCCACTTT. Translating it yields CASSLTGGSPLHF.